Following are 18 T cell receptor beta chains from one sample sequenced in a study of T cell changes during pregnancy in multiple sclerosis. Sequencing used immunoSEQ multiplex PCR; TCRdb keeps in-frame clones, though not all of them. The top ten hold around 0.58% of the sample, which has some 27,000 clones, under 90% seen once. The sequences come from CD4+ T cells from peripheral blood mononuclear cells, collected in the first trimester of pregnancy. These receptors all stem from a female donor in good health, enrolled as a control in a pregnancy study.

The V call is TRBV27, the J call TRBJ2-7, with TRBD1 identical over 7 bases. Germline V gene sequence: CDR1 MNHEY, CDR2 SMNVEV (reference sequence). The J segment lost 5 bases and the V segment lost 6 bases, leaving 10 bases of the junction unmatched. CDR3 size: 14 residues. The CDR3 protein is CASSPTTGSNEQYF. CDR3 DNA: TGTGCCAGCAGCCCCACGACAGGGAGCAACGAGCAGTACTTC.

The rearrangement uses TRBV7-6 and TRBJ2-2, with 14 bases matching TRBD2. The V gene's germline CDR1 is SGHVS and CDR2 FNYEAQ. The CDR3 length is 18 residues. Trimming at V came to 4 bases and at J to 5 bases, leaving 9 bases not matched to a gene. The CDR3 region is CASSSATSGRARTGELFF. CDR3 bases: TGTGCCAGCAGCTCCGCGACTAGCGGGAGGGCCAGGACCGGGGAGCTGTTTTTT.

This chain uses TRBV2 with TRBJ1-6; TRBD1 aligns across 7 bases. The CDR3 contains 13 residues. With V trimmed by 6 bases and J by 5 bases, 1 base remained unmatched. The V gene's germline CDR1 is SNHLY and CDR2 FYNNEI. Here the CDR3 reads CASSQGDNSPLHF. For the CDR3, the DNA is TGTGCCAGCAGCCAGGGGGATAATTCACCCCTCCACTTT.

This clone came up once. The rearrangement links TRBV7-9 to TRBJ1-2; 8 bases are a match to TRBD1. The V gene's germline CDR1 is SEHNR and CDR2 FQNEAQ (reference sequence). The CDR3 has 16 residues. Losses at the gene ends were 2 bases for V and 6 bases for J; bases not matched to a gene: 11. CDR3 region: CASSLITPQGAHGYTF. The CDR3 coding sequence is TGTGCCAGCAGCTTAATAACCCCCCAGGGGGCGCATGGCTACACCTTC.

Comments on this clone: Other DNA sequences in this specimen translate into the identical CDR3. This chain uses TRBV18 with TRBJ2-7, with TRBD1 matching over 7 bases. CDR1 is KGHSH and CDR2 is LQKENI in the germline V gene. CDR3 length equals 14 residues. V lost 1 base, J lost 2 bases, and 2 bases stayed unmatched. The CDR3 region is CASSPQGQTYEQYF. The CDR3 nucleotides are TGTGCCAGCTCACCACAGGGACAGACCTACGAGCAGTACTTC.

The CDR3 DNA reads as TGCGCCAGCAGCTCCGGACCACAGGGGGCCAACAATGAGCAGTTCTTC. It encodes CASSSGPQGANNEQFF. V is TRBV5-1 and J is TRBJ2-1, with TRBD1 matching 9 bases. V dropped 3 bases and J dropped 5; count of bases not matched to a gene: 9. Looked up from germline, CDR1 is SGHRS and CDR2 is YFSETQ. This CDR3 is built from 16 residues.

The count of this clone is one. The V and J genes are TRBV28 and TRBJ2-1; 8 bases map to TRBD2. After removal of 6 bases from V and 5 bases from J, the junction contained 12 bases not matched to a gene. The CDR3 covers 16 residues. Germline V gene lookup returns CDR1 MDHEN and CDR2 SYDVKM. The CDR3 reads CASSSTSSGHNNEQFF. The DNA for the CDR3 is TGTGCCAGCAGCTCTACTTCTAGCGGGCACAACAATGAGCAGTTCTTC.

J is TRBJ2-5 and V is TRBV11-2; 10 bases are a match to TRBD2. The CDR3 covers 18 residues. Germline V CDR1 and CDR2: SGHAT, FQNNGV. V trimming: 6 bases; J trimming: 3 bases; junction bases outside the gene matches: 16. The CDR3 DNA is TGTGCCAGCAGGAAACCCCCCCGGGGCCTAGCGGGGGAAGAGACCCAGTACTTC. The encoded protein is CASRKPPRGLAGEETQYF.

The chain carries TRBV30 and TRBJ2-7; TRBD1 is a possible D gene (6 bases). In germline, CDR1 is GTSNPN, CDR2 SVGIG (reference sequence). This CDR3 spans 12 amino acids. CDR3 protein: CALTQGSYEQYF. CDR3 in DNA: TGTGCTTTAACCCAGGGGTCCTACGAGCAGTACTTC.

The chain joins TRBV15 to TRBJ2-3; D gene ambiguous. The CDR3 is 13 amino acids. V lost 5 bases to trimming and J lost 7 bases, with 13 bases between them. Germline-derived CDR1 and CDR2 are LNHNV and YYDKDF (reference sequence). In nucleotides, the CDR3 is TGTGCCACCAGCCCCCGCTACCGTAATACGCAGTATTTT. Its protein is CATSPRYRNTQYF.

J is TRBJ2-1 and V is TRBV10-3, with a tentative D call TRBD1 (6 bases). The V gene's germline CDR1 is ENHRY and CDR2 SYGVKD. Trimming shortened V by 10 bases and J by 6 bases, and 22 bases separated the two germline ends. The CDR3 has 15 amino acids. CDR3 sequence reads: CATLTAKTTGNEQFF. CDR3 nucleotide sequence: TGTGCCACCCTGACTGCCAAAACGACAGGCAATGAGCAGTTCTTC.

This clone was counted only a few times. The J gene is TRBJ1-6, the V gene TRBV28, with TRBD1 as a possible D gene (5 bases). This CDR3 has 13 amino acids. Trimming cost V 10 bases and J 9 bases, with 16 bases left between them. CDR1 is MDHEN and CDR2 is SYDVKM in the germline V gene. The CDR3 DNA reads TGTGCCACCTCTTGGACACGCGTTTCACCCCTCCACTTT. Translation gives CATSWTRVSPLHF.

The chain carries TRBV7-8 and TRBJ1-2; perhaps TRBD1 as D (6 bases). This CDR3 is built from 14 residues. V lost 1 base and J 2 bases, leaving 8 bases between the germline ends. Germline-derived CDR1 and CDR2 are SGHVS and FQNEAQ. The CDR3 spells CASSLGQENYGYTF. CDR3 DNA: TGTGCCAGCAGCTTAGGACAGGAAAACTATGGCTACACCTTC. Full variable domain (remainder filled in from reference TRBV7-8 and TRBJ1-2): GAGVSQSPRYKVAKRGQDVALRCDPISGHVSLFWYQQALGQGPEFLTYFQNEAQLDKSGLPSDRFFAERPEGSVSTLKIQRTQQEDSAVYLCASSLGQENYGYTFGSGTRLTVV.

The chain has TRBV30 and TRBJ2-2; 8 bases align to TRBD1. This CDR3 is 15 amino acids long. Germline V gives CDR1 GTSNPN, CDR2 SVGIG (reference sequence). V gave up 0 bases and J gave up 8 bases; unmatched junction bases: 8. The CDR3 spells CAWSVRQGILGELFF. The CDR3 region has the DNA TGTGCCTGGAGTGTCAGACAGGGGATATTGGGGGAGCTGTTTTTT.

In this sample, this clone turned up a few times. The chain uses TRBV5-6 and TRBJ2-1; a weak D match, TRBD2 (7 bases). V shed 2 bases and J shed 6 bases, with 12 bases lying between them. Germline V gives CDR1 SGHDT, CDR2 YYEEEE. The CDR3 totals 14 residues. The chain's CDR3 is CASSFRGAANEQFF. CDR3 nucleotide sequence: TGTGCCAGCAGCTTTCGGGGGGCTGCCAATGAGCAGTTCTTC. Full variable domain (remainder filled in from reference TRBV5-6 and TRBJ2-1): DAGVTQSPTHLIKTRGQQVTLRCSPKSGHDTVSWYQQALGQGPQFIFQYYEEEERQRGNFPDRFSGHQFPNYSSELNVNALLLGDSALYLCASSFRGAANEQFFGPGTRLTVL.

The V call is TRBV6-6, the J call TRBJ2-3; D ambiguous. The CDR3 length is 12 residues. Germline V gives CDR1 MNHNY, CDR2 SVGAGI (reference sequence). V was trimmed by 6 bases and J by 6 bases, leaving 10 bases between them. CDR3 amino acids: CASSWSSDTQYF. The DNA for the CDR3 is TGTGCCAGCAGCTGGAGCTCCGATACGCAGTATTTT.

This clone was seen more than once but under ten times. The rearrangement joins TRBV10-2 to TRBJ2-1; 8 positions agree with TRBD2. The CDR3 spans 17 residues. J lost 4 bases, V lost 10 bases, and 18 bases had no gene match. CDR1 is WSHSY, CDR2 SAAADI, per germline. CDR3 protein: CATERGGRRPEYNEQFF. In nucleotides, the CDR3 is TGCGCCACCGAACGGGGGGGTCGACGGCCGGAATACAATGAGCAGTTCTTC.

The chain carries TRBV18 and TRBJ2-4, with D maybe TRBD2 (5 bases). CDR1 is KGHSH and CDR2 is LQKENI in the germline V gene. The CDR3 is made up of 13 amino acids. Trimming left V 3 bases short and J 7 bases short, with 10 bases between. The CDR3 coding sequence is TGTGCCAGCTCACCGGACTCCGGGAACATTCAGTACTTC. It specifies CASSPDSGNIQYF.